A single sample is the source of the 30 T cell receptor beta chains below, sequenced in a study of T-cell memory formation after mild COVID-19. TCRdb re-called the 5' RACE reads with MiXCR, one entry per CDR3 protein. The sample lists a few hundred thousand distinct CDR3 sequences, nearly 25% occurring once. Sequencing was performed on PBMCs or a T cell subset sorted from them (not recorded which). The receptor source for this set is an adult woman who had mild COVID-19 (a few samples of this study predate the infection). Cell type and time point are not known.

This clonotype was found a few times. The chain couples TRBV10-3 to TRBJ2-7; TRBD2 aligns across 11 bases. Per germline, CDR1 ENHRY and CDR2 SYGVKD. Trimming cost V 6 bases and J 3 bases; bases outside gene matches: 7. The CDR3 consists of 15 residues. DNA for the CDR3: TGTGCCATCAGAACCACTAGCGGGGGAAACTACGAGCAGTACTTC. Its translation is CAIRTTSGGNYEQYF.

The chain carries TRBV29-1 and TRBJ2-2; 8 positions match TRBD1. The CDR3 is made up of 14 amino acids. Germline V gene sequence: CDR1 SQVTM, CDR2 ANQGSEA. Unmatched junction bases numbered 9, after V lost 6 bases and J lost 6 bases. CDR3 sequence reads: CSVWTGRTAGELFF. The DNA of the CDR3 is TGCAGCGTGTGGACAGGGCGTACGGCCGGGGAGCTGTTTTTT.

This clonotype occurred many times. The V call is TRBV5-5, the J call TRBJ2-3; 10 bases fit TRBD1. J gave up 1 base and V 4 bases, and 18 bases lay outside the gene matches. The V gene's germline CDR1 is SGHKS and CDR2 YYEKEE (reference sequence). The CDR3 is made up of 20 amino acids. The CDR3 loop reads CASSASHTFRTGGGTDTQYF. The CDR3 DNA reads TGTGCCAGCAGCGCTTCTCACACCTTCAGGACAGGGGGAGGCACAGATACGCAGTATTTT.

The genes are TRBV4-1 and TRBJ2-7; 10 nucleotides agree with TRBD2. V lost 2 bases to trimming and J lost 3 bases; unmatched junction nucleotides: 4. This CDR3 is 15 amino acids long. The germline CDR1 and CDR2 sequences are MGHRA and YSYEKL. The CDR3 DNA follows: TGCGCCAGCAGCCAAACGACTAGCGGGCTCTACGAGCAGTACTTC. It codes for CASSQTTSGLYEQYF.

This clonotype occurred a few times. J is TRBJ2-2 and V is TRBV7-9; D is unclear. The V end was cut by 0 bases, the J end by 0 bases, with 8 bases between. This CDR3 comprises 16 residues. Germline V CDR1 and CDR2: SEHNR, FQNEAQ (reference sequence). The CDR3, as DNA: TGTGCCAGCAGCTTAGCTCCCGGCCCGAACACCGGGGAGCTGTTTTTT. This sequence encodes CASSLAPGPNTGELFF.

The chain couples TRBV7-2 to TRBJ2-1; tentatively, D is TRBD2 (5 bases). The CDR3 length is 16 residues. Germline assignment: CDR1 SGHTA and CDR2 FQGNSA. Trimming pared 6 bases from V and 5 bases from J, leaving 20 bases between. The CDR3 protein is CASSPSGGGGHNEQFF. The DNA of the CDR3 is TGTGCCAGCAGTCCCTCGGGCGGAGGTGGGCACAATGAGCAGTTCTTC. Looking up the rest from reference TRBV7-2 and TRBJ2-1 gives the full variable domain: GAGVSQSPSNKVTEKGKDVELRCDPISGHTALYWYRQSLGQGLEFLIYFQGNSAPDKSGLPSDRFSAERTGGSVSTLTIQRTQQEDSAVYLCASSPSGGGGHNEQFFGPGTRLTVL.

The gene calls are TRBV9 and TRBJ2-1, with a weak D call TRBD2 (5 bases). Germline V gene lookup returns CDR1 SGDLS and CDR2 YYNGEE. V dropped 6 bases and J dropped 1 base, with 11 bases sitting between them. This CDR3 is 14 amino acids long. The CDR3 DNA reads as TGTGCCAGCACCCTGGGAGTGTCCTACAATGAGCAGTTCTTC. Its protein is CASTLGVSYNEQFF.

The V gene is TRBV7-6, the J gene TRBJ2-2; 9 bases align to TRBD1. The germline gives CDR1 SGHVS, CDR2 FNYEAQ. V lost 4 bases and J lost 4; bases outside the gene matches: 7. This CDR3 region has 16 residues. This CDR3 is CASSSEQGAITGELFF. The CDR3 coding sequence is TGTGCCAGCAGCTCAGAACAGGGGGCGATCACCGGGGAGCTGTTTTTT.

This clonotype has ten or more counts. The junction and the germline gene differ at one end; a read error may be behind it. This chain connects TRBV7-7 to TRBJ2-1; 7 bases are a match to TRBD1. Germline V gene lookup returns CDR1 SSHAT and CDR2 FNYEAQ (reference sequence). The CDR3 is 14 amino acids. CDR3 amino acids: CASSLARGPHEQFF. The CDR3 nucleotides are TGTGCTAGCAGCTTAGCGAGGGGGCCCCATGAGCAGTTCTTC.

The J gene is TRBJ1-2, the V gene TRBV5-4, with a weak D call TRBD1 (5 bases). Trimming cost V 2 bases and J 4 bases, with 12 bases left between them. The germline CDR1 and CDR2 sequences are SGHNT and YYREEE (reference sequence). The CDR3 is made up of 14 amino acids. The CDR3 region has the DNA TGTGCCAGCAGCTTATGGGCAGGGAGCTATGGCTACACCTTC. Translated, it gives CASSLWAGSYGYTF.

This clonotype was picked up a small number of times. The DNA for the CDR3 is TGTGCCACCAGTGATCAGCGACAGGGGCTCCAAGAGACCCAGTACTTC. Its protein is CATSDQRQGLQETQYF. The genes are TRBV24-1 and TRBJ2-5, with 8 bases aligning to TRBD1. The germline V gene has CDR1 KGHDR and CDR2 SFDVKD. The CDR3 is made up of 16 amino acids. Germline trimming cut 3 bases from V and 1 base from J; bases unmatched to any gene: 6.

This clonotype was seen a handful of times. This rearrangement joins TRBV20-1 to TRBJ2-1; 8 positions agree with TRBD2. CDR3 length: 14 residues. The V gene end was trimmed by 6 bases and the J gene end by 4 bases; junction bases not matched to a gene: 8. The germline CDR1 and CDR2 sequences are DFQATT and SNEGSKA (reference sequence). CDR3 in amino acids: CSARTSNPYNEQFF. The DNA for the CDR3 is TGCAGTGCCAGGACTAGCAACCCATACAATGAGCAGTTCTTC.

This clonotype was counted only a few times. The V gene is TRBV6-2 or TRBV6-3, the J gene TRBJ2-1; no firm D call. Between the trimmed V and J ends, which lost 5 bases and 7 bases, there was a span of 6 bases. Germline assignment: CDR1 MNHEY and CDR2 SVGEGT. This CDR3 has 11 residues. The CDR3 here is CASSTGNEQFF. The CDR3 DNA follows: TGTGCCAGCAGTACCGGTAATGAGCAGTTCTTC.

This clonotype was seen a single time. The rearrangement joins TRBV12-3 or TRBV12-4 to TRBJ1-3; 7 positions agree with TRBD1. The CDR3 has 15 amino acids. With 3 bases clipped from V and 2 bases from J, the junction kept 4 bases outside the gene matches. The CDR3 protein is CASSFSGGTGNTIYF. CDR3 bases: TGTGCCAGCAGTTTCTCAGGGGGTACTGGAAACACCATATATTTT.

The V and J genes are TRBV15 and TRBJ1-4; 11 bases are a match to TRBD1. Germline values: CDR1 LNHNV, CDR2 YYDKDF (reference sequence). Trimming at V came to 3 bases and at J to 7 bases, leaving 1 base not matched to a gene. The CDR3 spans 14 residues. Here the CDR3 reads CATSSGTGGEKLFF. As DNA, the CDR3 is TGTGCCACCAGCAGCGGGACAGGGGGTGAAAAACTGTTTTTT.

This sequence joins TRBV10-3 and TRBJ2-7; D tentatively reads TRBD1 or TRBD2 (7 bases each). V lost 10 bases, J lost 5 bases, and 21 bases lay in between. From germline, CDR1 is ENHRY and CDR2 SYGVKD. The CDR3 extends over 14 amino acids. CDR3 nucleotide sequence: TGTGCCAATTCTGTCAGGGGGGGCGTTGACGAGCAGTACTTC. This sequence encodes CANSVRGGVDEQYF.

This clonotype appeared a few times. This chain links TRBV7-3 with TRBJ1-2; 9 nucleotides match TRBD1. J was trimmed by 6 bases and V by 1 base; bases with no gene match: 9. CDR1 and CDR2 from the germline V gene are SGHTA and FQGTGA. The CDR3 has 16 residues. CDR3 nucleotide sequence: TGTGCCAGCAGCTTAATGCCGGGACAGGGTGTGGATGGCTACACCTTC. This encodes CASSLMPGQGVDGYTF. The whole variable domain, filled in from reference TRBV7-3 and TRBJ1-2, reads GAGVSQTPSNKVTEKGKYVELRCDPISGHTALYWYRQSLGQGPEFLIYFQGTGAADDSGLPNDRFFAVRPEGSVSTLKIQRTERGDSAVYLCASSLMPGQGVDGYTFGSGTRLTVV.

CDR3 sequence reads: CASSLTLAGGPRQETQYF. CDR3 nucleotide sequence: TGTGCCAGCAGCTTAACACTAGCGGGAGGGCCCCGACAAGAGACCCAGTACTTC. The V call is TRBV7-2, the J call TRBJ2-5; 13 bases match TRBD2. Germline trimming cut 2 bases from V and 2 bases from J; bases unmatched to any gene: 8. Per the germline V gene, CDR1 is SGHTA and CDR2 is FQGNSA. The CDR3 runs 18 residues.

This clonotype was recorded a few times. The chain couples TRBV9 to TRBJ1-1; 9 bases match TRBD1. The ends lost 2 bases at V and 6 bases at J; junction bases unmatched: 5. The length of the CDR3 is 14 residues. Germline loops: CDR1 SGDLS, CDR2 YYNGEE. The CDR3 spells CASSVGQGTAEAFF. The CDR3 region has the DNA TGTGCCAGCAGCGTGGGACAGGGTACCGCTGAAGCTTTCTTT.

This clonotype was counted only a few times. A read error is likely, as this CDR3 ends without the conserved phenylalanine or tryptophan. The DNA is left out, because the CDR3 cannot be placed on it with certainty; the CDR3 is given as TCRdb lists it. CDR3 residues: CSARSGGLTWA. V usage is TRBV20-1 and J usage is TRBJ2-5; TRBD2 reflects the table's D call only, with no check against the DNA. Inclusive of both ends, the CDR3 amounts to 11 amino acids. The germline gives CDR1 DFQATT, CDR2 SNEGSKA (reference sequence).

The chain recombines TRBV12-3 or TRBV12-4 with TRBJ1-2, with D possibly being TRBD1 (5 bases). CDR3 length: 13 amino acids. Trimming removed 5 bases from V and 2 bases from J, with 9 bases in between. The DNA for the CDR3 is TGTGCCAGCAGTGTGGGACGGAACTATGGCTACACCTTC. It encodes CASSVGRNYGYTF.

This clonotype was counted only a few times. The chain combines TRBV7-7 with TRBJ2-3, with 10 positions matching TRBD2. V lost 1 base, J lost 7 bases, and 8 bases stayed unmatched. CDR1 and CDR2 (germline): SSHAT, FNYEAQ (reference sequence). The CDR3 contains 16 residues. This CDR3 reads CASSLGLAGDPNTQYF. The CDR3 nucleotides read TGTGCCAGCAGCTTAGGGCTAGCGGGGGACCCCAATACGCAGTATTTT.

J is TRBJ1-1 and V is TRBV18; tentative D call: TRBD1 (5 bases). Germline CDR1 is KGHSH and CDR2 is LQKENI. The CDR3 has 11 residues. V was clipped by 4 bases and J by 11 bases, with 11 bases between them. CDR3 DNA sequence: TGTGCCAGCTCACACCGGGACGGGGCTTTCTTT. Residues: CASSHRDGAFF. Looking up the rest from reference TRBV18 and TRBJ1-1 gives the full variable domain: NAGVMQNPRHLVRRRGQEARLRCSPMKGHSHVYWYRQLPEEGLKFMVYLQKENIIDESGMPKERFSAEFPKEGPSILRIQQVVRGDSAAYFCASSHRDGAFFGQGTRLTVV.

This clonotype appeared a few times. This chain joins TRBV10-3 and TRBJ2-1, with a possible D match to TRBD1 (6 bases). From germline, CDR1 is ENHRY and CDR2 SYGVKD. The V and J ends lost 3 bases and 6 bases respectively, with 18 bases between them. This CDR3 has 16 amino acids. CDR3 in amino acids: CAISEETGMSGNEQFF. CDR3 sequence (DNA): TGTGCCATCAGTGAAGAGACAGGAATGTCGGGCAATGAGCAGTTCTTC.

The chain links TRBV12-3 or TRBV12-4 to TRBJ2-2; D not resolved. V lost 3 bases to trimming and J lost 5 bases, with 7 bases between them. There are 13 residues in the CDR3. As DNA, the CDR3 is TGTGCCAGCAGTTTCAAGGGTACCGGGGAGCTGTTTTTT. Its translation is CASSFKGTGELFF.

J is TRBJ2-1 and V is TRBV11-2; 9 bases are shared with TRBD2. The germline CDR1 and CDR2 sequences are SGHAT and FQNNGV. Trimming cost V 5 bases and J 5 bases; bases outside gene matches: 10. The length of the CDR3 is 16 residues. The CDR3 DNA reads as TGTGCCAGCAGCCCCCGAGCTAGCGGGGCCAACAATGAGCAGTTCTTC. This gives the protein CASSPRASGANNEQFF.

V usage is TRBV15 and J usage is TRBJ2-3, with 7 bases fitting TRBD2. This CDR3 has 14 residues. The junction had 3 bases not matched to a gene; V was cut back by 3 bases and J by 3 bases. CDR1 is LNHNV and CDR2 is YYDKDF in the germline V gene (reference sequence). The CDR3 spells CATSRPGRTDTQYF. In nucleotides, the CDR3 is TGTGCCACCAGCAGGCCCGGGAGGACAGATACGCAGTATTTT.

In this sample, this clonotype turned up a few times. The V call is TRBV12-3 or TRBV12-4, the J call TRBJ2-3; D perhaps matches TRBD2 (5 bases). The V gene lost 4 bases and the J gene lost 0 bases, with 14 bases spanning the gap. This CDR3 contains 16 residues. The CDR3: CASSSAGGPSTDTQYF. DNA for the CDR3: TGTGCCAGCAGTTCTGCGGGCGGACCTAGCACAGATACGCAGTATTTT.

The chain recombines TRBV12-3 or TRBV12-4 with TRBJ1-5; a weak D match, TRBD1 (6 bases). The CDR3 sequence is 16 residues long. Trimming removed 5 bases at V and 2 bases at J, with 16 bases between. The CDR3 DNA is TGTGCCAGCAGTCCGAGAACTGGACAGCGCAATCAGCCCCAGCATTTT. This gives the protein CASSPRTGQRNQPQHF.

This clonotype showed up just a few times. The V call is TRBV12-3 or TRBV12-4, the J call TRBJ2-5; TRBD2 aligns across 8 bases. The CDR3 is made up of 15 amino acids. J gave up 5 bases and V 5 bases, and 10 bases lay outside the gene matches. The CDR3 protein is CASSGEERGTETQYF. CDR3 DNA sequence: TGTGCCAGCAGTGGAGAGGAGCGGGGGACGGAGACCCAGTACTTC.